This T cell receptor beta chain was retrieved from a study of identical twins. This clonotype appeared a few times. Unique molecular identifiers were present on cDNA, and template switching added a universal primer site. TCRdb processed the 5' RACE reads anew with MiXCR; each CDR3 protein has one entry. The data show approximately 1.8 million distinct CDR3 sequences, around 29% seen once. Trimming took 1 base from V and 2 from J; bases not matched to a gene: 5. The CDR3 covers 16 residues. Germline loops: CDR1 SGHVS, CDR2 FQNEAQ. The chain joins TRBV7-8 to TRBJ2-7; 10 positions agree with TRBD2. The sample consisted of cord blood. This sequence originates from a newborn girl in good health. The CDR3 nucleotides read TGTGCCAGCAGCTTAGGGAGCGGGGGGGGCACCTACGAGCAGTACTTC. Translating it yields CASSLGSGGGTYEQYF. The full variable domain, completed using reference TRBV7-8 and TRBJ2-7, is GAGVSQSPRYKVAKRGQDVALRCDPISGHVSLFWYQQALGQGPEFLTYFQNEAQLDKSGLPSDRFFAERPEGSVSTLKIQRTQQEDSAVYLCASSLGSGGGTYEQYFGPGTRLTVT.